The sequence of this T cell receptor (beta chain) was determined in a study of shared T cell receptors in the human thymus (TCRdb year 2021). A note on the overall study: The study investigated the way shared, self-reactive T-cell receptor alpha chains are produced in the human thymus.

CDR1 SGHDT and CDR2 YYEEEE were looked up in the germline V gene. V and J are truncated by 4 bases and 1 base respectively, leaving an intervening sequence of 9 bases. Taken from cysteine to phenylalanine, the CDR3 has 14 residues. CDR3 DNA only is kept here, 42 bases in frame from base 1. The method behind the library was the immunoSEQ multiplex PCR assay. The table comes from immuneACCESS by way of TCRdb, which keeps in-frame sequences with V and J called. Part of the clones is missing from these tables; in studies checked, under half for an unresolved V gene and the rest for unknown reasons. The sample yields about 380,000 clones; 85% to 95% were counted once. The ten largest clones add up to approximately 0.02% of the sample. On this clone itself: It has no known antigen specificity. Base qualities are missing; no much larger clone stands one base away.

The sequence joins TRBV5-6 to TRBJ2-1; TRBD2 might be the D gene, on 6 matching bases. The specimen was thymocytes. This clonotype originated in a human donor. The nucleotide sequence is TGTGCCAGCAGCCCCGGGACTTCCTACAATGAGCAGTTCTTC. It is translated as CASSPGTSYNEQFF.